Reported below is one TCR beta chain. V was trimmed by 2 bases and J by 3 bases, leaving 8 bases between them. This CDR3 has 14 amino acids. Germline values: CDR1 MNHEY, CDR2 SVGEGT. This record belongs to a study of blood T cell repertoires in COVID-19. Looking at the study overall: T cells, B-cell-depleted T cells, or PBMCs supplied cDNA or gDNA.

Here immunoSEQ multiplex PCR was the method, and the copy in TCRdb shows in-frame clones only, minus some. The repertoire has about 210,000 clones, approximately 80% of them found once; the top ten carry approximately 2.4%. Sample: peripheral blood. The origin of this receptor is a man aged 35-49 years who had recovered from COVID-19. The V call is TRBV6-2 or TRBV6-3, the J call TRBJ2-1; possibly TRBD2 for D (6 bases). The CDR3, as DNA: TGTGCCAGCAGTTACCGGGGGAACTACAATGAGCAGTTCTTC. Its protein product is CASSYRGNYNEQFF.